This TCR beta chain was recorded in a study of identical twins. This clonotype was detected a few times. What it binds is not known. Study-wide results and limits: In drawing conclusions, the study used cross-sectional statistical analysis and did not follow the same donors. Researchers reported excess low generation probability among twin-shared out-of-frame alpha sequences.

Trimming removed 0 bases at V and 1 base at J, with 12 bases between. Per the germline V gene, CDR1 is SGHRS and CDR2 is YFSETQ. This CDR3 contains 16 residues. MiXCR was run by TCRdb on the 5' RACE reads, yielding one entry per CDR3 protein. The data contain about 480,000 distinct CDR3 sequences, 13% to 15% of them singletons. This sample was shared with a second study, whose subject was yellow fever vaccine responses in identical twins.

This TCR was recovered from a young woman in good health. The sample taken for sequencing was CD4+ T cells sorted from blood. The rearrangement links TRBV5-1 to TRBJ2-3, with a tentative D call TRBD1 (6 bases). This CDR3 is CASSLGTDSRTDTQYF. CDR3 sequence (DNA): TGCGCCAGCAGCTTGGGGACGGACAGCCGCACAGATACGCAGTATTTT.